The T cell receptor (beta chain) under discussion was sequenced for a study of blood T cells in healthy people across ages. This CDR3 has 19 residues. The V and J ends lost 1 base and 5 bases, in that order; junction bases with no gene match: 14. CDR1 SGHRS and CDR2 YFSETQ come from the germline V gene. Notes on this clonotype: What it binds is unknown.

The study, taken as a whole, reports: Investigators viewed diversity estimates from one million T cells as underestimates, the study reported.

A sample-barcoded 5' primer and a J-beta primer mix were used in a second PCR of about 7 to 12 cycles. From the 5' RACE reads, TCRdb called clonotypes with MiXCR, one entry per CDR3 protein. The data contain about 690,000 distinct CDR3 sequences, roughly two fifths of them singletons. This receptor was taken from a man older than 75 in good health. The sequenced sample was blood. The chain recombines TRBV5-1 with TRBJ2-2, with 10 positions matching TRBD2. CDR3 residues: CASSLWASGRGRGTGELFF. CDR3 DNA: TGCGCCAGCAGCTTGTGGGCTAGCGGGAGAGGTCGAGGGACCGGGGAGCTGTTTTTT.